This T cell receptor beta chain was captured by sequencing in a study of T cells in Graves' hyperthyroidism and ophthalmopathy. Study overall: Peripheral blood was acquired at first diagnosis, ahead of any therapy whatsoever.

The length of the CDR3 is 15 residues. From germline, CDR1 is LGHDT and CDR2 YNNKEL (reference sequence). Trimming took off 7 bases at V and 0 bases at J, with 16 bases between the two ends. Clinical symptoms, serum thyroxine, TRAb, thyroid ultrasound and orbital computed tomography established diagnosis. Findings of the study overall: Stable hyperthyroidism was told apart from ophthalmopathy by a model built on 13 V-J features. Also found in blood were most expanded thyroid clonotypes above 0.001.

TCR beta CDR3 sequences were amplified from RNA transcripts. Using the HTBI primer set, a first-round RT-PCR was run on the TCR CDR3. TCRdb re-analysed the multiplex PCR reads in MiXCR, keeping a single row per CDR3 protein. The sample contains about 500,000 distinct CDR3 sequences, roughly a sixth of which appear only once. This clonotype was observed at least ten times. As yet, its antigen is unknown. V gene TRBV3-1 combines with J gene TRBJ2-7, with unresolved D. Material for sequencing was blood. This sequence was found in a woman aged 18-35 years with Graves' ophthalmopathy. CDR3 DNA: TGTGCCAGCAAGTCTATTCTCCTAAGCTCCTACGAGCAGTACTTC. Protein: CASKSILLSSYEQYF.